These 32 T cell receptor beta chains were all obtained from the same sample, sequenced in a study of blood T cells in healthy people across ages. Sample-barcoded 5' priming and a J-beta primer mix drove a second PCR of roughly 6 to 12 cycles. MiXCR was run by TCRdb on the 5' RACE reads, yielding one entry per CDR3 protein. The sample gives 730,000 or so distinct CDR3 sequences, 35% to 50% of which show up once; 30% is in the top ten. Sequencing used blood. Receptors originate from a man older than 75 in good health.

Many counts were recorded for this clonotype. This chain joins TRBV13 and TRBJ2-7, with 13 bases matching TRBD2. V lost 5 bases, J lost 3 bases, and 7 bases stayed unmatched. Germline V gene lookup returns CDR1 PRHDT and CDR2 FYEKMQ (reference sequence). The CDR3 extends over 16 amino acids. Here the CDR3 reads CASSPGLAGAYYEQYF. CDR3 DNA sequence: TGTGCCAGCAGCCCCGGACTAGCGGGAGCCTACTACGAGCAGTACTTC. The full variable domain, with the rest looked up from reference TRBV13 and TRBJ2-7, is AAGVIQSPRHLIKEKRETATLKCYPIPRHDTVYWYQQGPGQDPQFLISFYEKMQSDKGSIPDRFSAQQFSDYHSELNMSSLELGDSALYFCASSPGLAGAYYEQYFGPGTRLTVT.

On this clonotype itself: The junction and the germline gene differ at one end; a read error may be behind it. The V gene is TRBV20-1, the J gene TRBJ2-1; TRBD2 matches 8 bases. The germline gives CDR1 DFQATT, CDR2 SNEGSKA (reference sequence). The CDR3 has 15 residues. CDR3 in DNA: TGCAGTGCTGACCCCCCGAGCGGGGGCCCCAATGAGCAGTCCTTC. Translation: CSADPPSGGPNEQSF.

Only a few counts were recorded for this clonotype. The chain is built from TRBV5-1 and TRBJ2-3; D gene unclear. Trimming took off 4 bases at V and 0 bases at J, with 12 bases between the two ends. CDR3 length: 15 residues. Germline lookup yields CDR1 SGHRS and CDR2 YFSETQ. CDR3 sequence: CASSPDARSTDTQYF. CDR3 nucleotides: TGCGCCAGCAGCCCGGACGCTCGGAGCACAGATACGCAGTATTTT.

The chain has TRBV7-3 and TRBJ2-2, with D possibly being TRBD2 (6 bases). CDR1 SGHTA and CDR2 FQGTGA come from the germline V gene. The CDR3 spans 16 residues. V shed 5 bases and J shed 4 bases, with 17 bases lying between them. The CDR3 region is CASSRGLSRGTGELFF. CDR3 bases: TGTGCCAGCAGCCGTGGACTATCCCGAGGCACCGGGGAGCTGTTTTTT.

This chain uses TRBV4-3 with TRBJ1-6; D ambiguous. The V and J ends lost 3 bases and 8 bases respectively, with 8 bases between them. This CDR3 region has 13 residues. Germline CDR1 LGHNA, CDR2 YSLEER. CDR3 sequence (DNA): TGCGCCAGCAGCCAGGAAGGGTATTCACCCCTCCACTTT. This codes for CASSQEGYSPLHF.

CDR3 loop: CASSPQTGTTGEQYF. In DNA, the CDR3 is TGTGCCAGCTCACCGCAAACCGGGACGACCGGCGAGCAGTACTTC. The rearrangement joins TRBV18 to TRBJ2-7; the D gene could be TRBD1 or TRBD2 (5 bases each). Trimming removed 3 bases at V and 6 bases at J, with 18 bases between. In germline, CDR1 is KGHSH, CDR2 LQKENI. The CDR3 extends over 15 amino acids.

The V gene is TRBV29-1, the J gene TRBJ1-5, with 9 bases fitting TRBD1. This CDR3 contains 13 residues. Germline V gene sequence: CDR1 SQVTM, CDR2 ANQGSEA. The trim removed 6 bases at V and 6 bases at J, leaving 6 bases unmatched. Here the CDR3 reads CSVQGATGQPQHF. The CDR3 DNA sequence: TGCAGCGTACAGGGGGCGACTGGTCAGCCCCAGCATTTT.

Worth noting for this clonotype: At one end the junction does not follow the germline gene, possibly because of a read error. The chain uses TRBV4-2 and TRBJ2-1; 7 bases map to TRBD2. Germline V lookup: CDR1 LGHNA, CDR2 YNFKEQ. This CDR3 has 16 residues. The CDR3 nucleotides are TGTACCAGCAGCCAAGGCCACCGGGGAGGGGAGGTCGAGCAGTTCTTC. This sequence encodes CTSSQGHRGGEVEQFF.

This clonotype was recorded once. Here the CDR3 reads CSASSGGKNIQYF. CDR3 sequence (DNA): TGCAGTGCCTCTTCGGGTGGAAAAAACATCCAGTACTTC. The chain joins TRBV20-1 to TRBJ2-5; no reliable D call. This CDR3 spans 13 amino acids. V was trimmed by 6 bases and J by 10 bases, leaving 21 bases between them. Germline-derived CDR1 and CDR2 are DFQATT and SNEGSKA (reference sequence).

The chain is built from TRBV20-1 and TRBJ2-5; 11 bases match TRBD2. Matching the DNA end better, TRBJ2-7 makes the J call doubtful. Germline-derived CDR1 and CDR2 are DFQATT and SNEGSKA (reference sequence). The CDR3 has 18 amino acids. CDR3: CSARPLGLAGGGRREQYF. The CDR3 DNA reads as TGCAGTGCTAGACCCTTAGGGCTAGCGGGAGGAGGACGACGCGAGCAGTACTTC.

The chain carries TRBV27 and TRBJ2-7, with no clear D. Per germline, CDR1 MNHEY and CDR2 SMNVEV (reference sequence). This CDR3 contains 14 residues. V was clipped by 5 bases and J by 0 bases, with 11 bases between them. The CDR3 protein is CASSNGMSSYEQYF. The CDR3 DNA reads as TGTGCCAGCAGTAACGGTATGAGCTCCTACGAGCAGTACTTC.

CDR3 region: CASSADRDDTDTQYF. Written as DNA, the CDR3 is TGTGCCAGCAGTGCGGACCGAGACGACACAGATACGCAGTATTTT. The chain joins TRBV25-1 to TRBJ2-3; no clear D gene. The V and J ends lost 4 bases and 2 bases respectively, with 13 bases between them. The CDR3 is 15 amino acids. From germline, CDR1 is MGHDK and CDR2 SYGVNS.

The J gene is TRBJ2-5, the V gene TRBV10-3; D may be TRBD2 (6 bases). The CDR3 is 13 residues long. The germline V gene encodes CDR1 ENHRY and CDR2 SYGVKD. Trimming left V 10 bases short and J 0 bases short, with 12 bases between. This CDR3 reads CATAERDQETQYF. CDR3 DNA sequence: TGTGCCACCGCTGAGCGGGACCAAGAGACCCAGTACTTC.

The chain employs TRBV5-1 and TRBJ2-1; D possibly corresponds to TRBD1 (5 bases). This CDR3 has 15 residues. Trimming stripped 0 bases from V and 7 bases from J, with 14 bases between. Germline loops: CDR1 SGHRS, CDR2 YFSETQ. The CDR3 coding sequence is TGCGCCAGCAGCTTGGACAGGACGGAGAGAAATGAGCAGTTCTTC. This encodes CASSLDRTERNEQFF.

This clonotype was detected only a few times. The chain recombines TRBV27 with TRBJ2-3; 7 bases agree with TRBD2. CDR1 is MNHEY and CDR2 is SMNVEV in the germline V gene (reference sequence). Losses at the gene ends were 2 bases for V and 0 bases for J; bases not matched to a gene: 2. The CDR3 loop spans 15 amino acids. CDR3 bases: TGTGCCAGCAGTTTACTAGCGGCTAGCACAGATACGCAGTATTTT. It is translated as CASSLLAASTDTQYF.

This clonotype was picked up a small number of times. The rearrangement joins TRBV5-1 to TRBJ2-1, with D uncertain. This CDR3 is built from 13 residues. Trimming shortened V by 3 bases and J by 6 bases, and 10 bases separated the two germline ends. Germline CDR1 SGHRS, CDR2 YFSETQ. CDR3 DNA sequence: TGCGCCAGCAGCTCCGACATGGGCAATGAGCAGTTCTTC. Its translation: CASSSDMGNEQFF. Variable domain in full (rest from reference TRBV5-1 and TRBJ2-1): KAGVTQTPRYLIKTRGQQVTLSCSPISGHRSVSWYQQTPGQGLQFLFEYFSETQRNKGNFPGRFSGRQFSNSRSEMNVSTLELGDSALYLCASSSDMGNEQFFGPGTRLTVL.

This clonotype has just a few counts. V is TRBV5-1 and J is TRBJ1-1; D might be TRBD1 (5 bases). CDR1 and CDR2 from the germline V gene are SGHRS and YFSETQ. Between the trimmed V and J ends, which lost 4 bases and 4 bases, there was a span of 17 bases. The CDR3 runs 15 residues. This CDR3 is CASSRLTGQTTEAFF. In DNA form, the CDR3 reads TGCGCCAGCAGCAGGCTGACGGGGCAGACCACTGAAGCTTTCTTT.

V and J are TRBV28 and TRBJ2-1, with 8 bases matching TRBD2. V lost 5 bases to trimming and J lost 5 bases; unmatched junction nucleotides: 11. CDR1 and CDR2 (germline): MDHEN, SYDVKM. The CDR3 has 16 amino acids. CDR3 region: CASSTVAGGPHNEQFF. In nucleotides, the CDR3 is TGTGCCAGCAGTACTGTGGCGGGAGGACCCCACAATGAGCAGTTCTTC. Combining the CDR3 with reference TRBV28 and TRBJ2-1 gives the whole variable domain DVKVTQSSRYLVKRTGEKVFLECVQDMDHENMFWYRQDPGLGLRLIYFSYDVKMKEKGDIPEGYSVSREKKERFSLILESASTNQTSMYLCASSTVAGGPHNEQFFGPGTRLTVL.

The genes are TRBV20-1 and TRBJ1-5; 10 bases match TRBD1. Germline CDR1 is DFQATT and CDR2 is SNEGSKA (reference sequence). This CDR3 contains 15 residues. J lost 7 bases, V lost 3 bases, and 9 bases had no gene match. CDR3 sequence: CSASEVTGGSQPQHF. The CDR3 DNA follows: TGCAGTGCTAGTGAGGTGACAGGGGGCTCACAGCCCCAGCATTTT.

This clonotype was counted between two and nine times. The CDR3 protein is CASSSPGASYNEQFF. The CDR3 nucleotides are TGTGCCAGCAGCTCCCCGGGGGCCTCCTACAATGAGCAGTTCTTC. The rearrangement joins TRBV7-9 to TRBJ2-1; possibly TRBD1 or TRBD2 for D (6 bases each). CDR1 and CDR2 (germline): SEHNR, FQNEAQ (reference sequence). The CDR3 contains 15 residues. V gave up 4 bases and J gave up 0 bases, with 10 bases separating them.

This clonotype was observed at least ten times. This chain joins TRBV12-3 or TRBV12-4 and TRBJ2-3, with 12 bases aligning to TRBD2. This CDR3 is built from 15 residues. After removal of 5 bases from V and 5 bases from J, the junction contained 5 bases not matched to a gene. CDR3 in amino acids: CASSASGGARDTQYF. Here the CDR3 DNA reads TGTGCCAGCAGTGCTAGCGGGGGGGCGAGAGATACGCAGTATTTT.

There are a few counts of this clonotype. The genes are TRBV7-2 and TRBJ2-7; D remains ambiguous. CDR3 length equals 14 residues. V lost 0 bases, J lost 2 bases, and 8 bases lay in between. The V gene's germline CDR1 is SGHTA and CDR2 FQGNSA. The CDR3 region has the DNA TGTGCCAGCAGCTTAGCGTGGTCTACCTACGAGCAGTACTTC. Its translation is CASSLAWSTYEQYF.

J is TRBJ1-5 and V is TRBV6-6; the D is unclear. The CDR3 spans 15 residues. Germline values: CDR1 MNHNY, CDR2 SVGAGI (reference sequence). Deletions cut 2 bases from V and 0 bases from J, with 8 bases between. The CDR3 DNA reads TGTGCCAGCAGTTACAATCCGTATAGCAATCAGCCCCAGCATTTT. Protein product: CASSYNPYSNQPQHF.

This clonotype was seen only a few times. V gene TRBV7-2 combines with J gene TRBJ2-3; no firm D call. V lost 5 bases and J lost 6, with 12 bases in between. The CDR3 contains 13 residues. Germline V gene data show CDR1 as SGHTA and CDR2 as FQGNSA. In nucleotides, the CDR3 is TGTGCCAGCAGCGTCGAATTGGGGGATACGCAGTATTTT. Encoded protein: CASSVELGDTQYF.

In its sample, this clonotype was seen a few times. CDR3 bases: TGCAGTGCGGGGGGATCAACCTACGAGCAGTACTTC. Protein product: CSAGGSTYEQYF. V usage is TRBV20-1 and J usage is TRBJ2-7, with TRBD2 as a possible D gene (6 bases). Between the trimmed V and J ends, which lost 6 bases and 2 bases, there was a span of 11 bases. Germline V lookup: CDR1 DFQATT, CDR2 SNEGSKA (reference sequence). The CDR3 runs 12 residues.

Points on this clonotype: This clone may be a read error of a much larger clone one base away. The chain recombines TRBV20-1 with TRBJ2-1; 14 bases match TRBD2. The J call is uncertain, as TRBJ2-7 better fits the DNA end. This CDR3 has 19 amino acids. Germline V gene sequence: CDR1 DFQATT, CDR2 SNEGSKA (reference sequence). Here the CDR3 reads CSARARGLAGESSYNEQYF. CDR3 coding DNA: TGCAGTGCTAGGGCTCGGGGACTAGCGGGAGAAAGCTCCTACAATGAGCAGTACTTC.

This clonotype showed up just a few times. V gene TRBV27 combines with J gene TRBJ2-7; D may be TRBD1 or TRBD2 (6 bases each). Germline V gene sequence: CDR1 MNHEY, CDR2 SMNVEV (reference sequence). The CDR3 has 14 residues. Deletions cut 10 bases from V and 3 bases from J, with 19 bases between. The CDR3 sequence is CAIFLWGAGYEQYF. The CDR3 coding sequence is TGTGCCATCTTCCTTTGGGGGGCTGGCTACGAGCAGTACTTC.

The CDR3 DNA reads TGCAGTGCTAGAGCGGAGAGCTACTACGAGCAGTACTTC. Translation gives CSARAESYYEQYF. The chain combines TRBV20-1 with TRBJ2-4; no firm D call. The DNA end is a closer match to TRBJ2-7, so the J assignment may be wrong. Germline V lookup: CDR1 DFQATT, CDR2 SNEGSKA (reference sequence). The CDR3 is 13 amino acids.

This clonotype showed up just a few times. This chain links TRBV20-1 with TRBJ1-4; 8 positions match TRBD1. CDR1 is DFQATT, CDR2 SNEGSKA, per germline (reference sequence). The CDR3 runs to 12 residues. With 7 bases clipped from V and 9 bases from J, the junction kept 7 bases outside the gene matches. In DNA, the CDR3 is TGCAGTGTTCCCGACAGGGGACAAAAACTGTTTTTT. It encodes CSVPDRGQKLFF.

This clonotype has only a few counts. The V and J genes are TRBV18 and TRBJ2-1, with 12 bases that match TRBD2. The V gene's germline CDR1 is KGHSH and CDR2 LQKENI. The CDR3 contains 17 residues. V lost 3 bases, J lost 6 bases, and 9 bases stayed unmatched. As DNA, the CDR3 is TGTGCCAGCTCACCCCGGACTAGCGGGATTGCTGGCAATGAGCAGTTCTTC. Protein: CASSPRTSGIAGNEQFF.

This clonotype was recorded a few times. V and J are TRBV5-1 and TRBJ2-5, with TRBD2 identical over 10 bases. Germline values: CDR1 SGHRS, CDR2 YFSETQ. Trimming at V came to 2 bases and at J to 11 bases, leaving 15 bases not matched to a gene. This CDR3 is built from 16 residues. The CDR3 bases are TGCGCCAGCAGCTTTCTTAGCGGGGGGACGGTCGATGAGCAGTACTTC. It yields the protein CASSFLSGGTVDEQYF.

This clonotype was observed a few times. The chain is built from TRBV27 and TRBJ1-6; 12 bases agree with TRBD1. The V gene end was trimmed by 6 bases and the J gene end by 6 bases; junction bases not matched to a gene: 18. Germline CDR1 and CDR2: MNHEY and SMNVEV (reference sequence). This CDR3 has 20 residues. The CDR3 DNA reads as TGTGCCAGCAGCCTAACCGGGACAGGGGGCTCCACCCTCCGTAATTCACCCCTCCACTTT. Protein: CASSLTGTGGSTLRNSPLHF.